What follows are 9 T cell receptor beta chains derived from one specimen sequenced in a study of OX40 agonist ivuxolimab in advanced cancers. Libraries came from the immunoSEQ multiplex PCR assay. TCRdb took over this immuneACCESS table, retaining in-frame rearrangements with V and J assigned. Such tables are incomplete; in checked studies, under half of the missing clones stem from an unresolved V gene, and the remainder is unexplained. This sample is represented by about 62,000 clones; around 74% of them were singletons. Roughly 10% of the sample belongs to the ten largest clones. The source material was CD4+ or CD8+ T cells sorted from blood, sampled in a trial of the OX40 agonist ivuxolimab. These receptors came from an adult with an advanced solid tumor such as melanoma, head and neck, liver or kidney cancer.

This clone has just one count. The V and J genes are TRBV15 and TRBJ1-1, with D possibly matching TRBD1 (5 bases). Deletions cut 5 bases from V and 1 base from J, with 20 bases between. CDR1 is LNHNV, CDR2 YYDKDF, per germline (reference sequence). This CDR3 comprises 17 residues. This chain's CDR3 is CATSFRDRPTENTEAFF. The CDR3 DNA sequence: TGTGCCACCAGCTTCAGGGACCGCCCGACTGAGAACACTGAAGCTTTCTTT.

This sequence joins TRBV6-5 and TRBJ1-2; D not certain. V lost 0 bases, J lost 7 bases, and 9 bases lay in between. CDR1 is MNHEY and CDR2 is SVGAGI in the germline V gene. The CDR3 has 13 amino acids. The CDR3 protein is CASSYSSEAGYTF. The DNA for the CDR3 is TGTGCCAGCAGTTACTCATCAGAGGCTGGCTACACCTTC.

The table lists this clone with a count of one. The CDR3 sequence is CASSYVLYEQYF. DNA for the CDR3: TGTGCCAGCAGTTACGTCCTCTACGAGCAGTACTTC. The rearrangement uses TRBV6-6 and TRBJ2-7; D remains unclear. Germline CDR1 and CDR2: MNHNY and SVGAGI (reference sequence). The CDR3 covers 12 residues. The germline V and J ends were trimmed by 2 bases and 3 bases, with 5 bases remaining between them.

There are a few counts of this clone. The rearrangement uses TRBV7-9 and TRBJ1-4; a possible D gene is TRBD1 (5 bases). The germline V gene encodes CDR1 SEHNR and CDR2 FQNEAQ (reference sequence). This CDR3 has 13 residues. Between the trimmed V and J ends, which lost 4 bases and 6 bases, there was a span of 9 bases. CDR3: CASSSGHDEKLFF. The CDR3 region has the DNA TGTGCCAGCAGCTCCGGACATGATGAAAAACTGTTTTTT.

In this sample, this clone turned up once. DNA of the CDR3: TGTGCCAGCAGTTACGGGGGGCGAGACACTGAAGCTTTCTTT. Its translation: CASSYGGRDTEAFF. The chain joins TRBV6-6 to TRBJ1-1, with a tentative D call TRBD1 (6 bases). Germline lookup yields CDR1 MNHNY and CDR2 SVGAGI (reference sequence). Trimming removed 2 bases at V and 3 bases at J, with 10 bases between. This CDR3 has 14 residues.

Here the CDR3 reads CASRMVFGQGNEQFF. The CDR3 nucleotides read TGTGCCAGCCGAATGGTATTCGGACAAGGCAATGAGCAGTTCTTC. J is TRBJ2-1 and V is TRBV18, with a weak D call TRBD1 (5 bases). CDR3 length: 15 residues. Germline CDR1 is KGHSH and CDR2 is LQKENI. The V end was cut by 8 bases, the J end by 6 bases, with 20 bases between.

V usage is TRBV6-5 and J usage is TRBJ1-2; D gene ambiguous. This CDR3 spans 15 amino acids. Germline V gene lookup returns CDR1 MNHEY and CDR2 SVGAGI. Trimming pared 6 bases from V and 7 bases from J, leaving 21 bases between. CDR3 residues: CASSYDYGYDIGYTF. CDR3 nucleotide sequence: TGTGCCAGCAGCTACGATTACGGGTACGACATTGGCTACACCTTC.

V and J are TRBV2 and TRBJ2-1; TRBD2 is a possible D gene (5 bases). The CDR3 extends over 13 amino acids. The germline V and J ends were trimmed by 5 bases and 7 bases, with 12 bases remaining between them. Germline CDR1 is SNHLY and CDR2 is FYNNEI. The CDR3 loop is CASSKGRGNEQFF. For the CDR3, the DNA is TGTGCCAGCAGTAAGGGCAGAGGGAATGAGCAGTTCTTC.

This clone has just a few counts. V gene TRBV28 combines with J gene TRBJ1-5; weak D call: TRBD1 (5 bases). V lost 6 bases and J 6 bases, leaving 18 bases between the germline ends. Per the germline V gene, CDR1 is MDHEN and CDR2 is SYDVKM. The CDR3 contains 15 residues. CDR3 bases: TGTGCCAGCAGGCCCGGGGCAGGGTCTGGTCAGCCCCAGCATTTT. This sequence encodes CASRPGAGSGQPQHF.